The present T cell receptor (beta chain) was sequenced within a study of T cells after yellow fever vaccination. Study conclusions and caveats: The booster saw the reappearance of most primary-vaccination clones (around 96% CD4, 70% to 90% CD8). A weaker but faster secondary response was observed, peaking on day 5 versus 15. Repertoires obtained by FACS sorting could include abundant clonotypes that entered as contaminants from the bulk population.

CDR3 length: 14 amino acids. Germline loops: CDR1 MNHEY, CDR2 SVGAGI. V was pared by 6 bases and J by 7 bases, with 15 bases between. This clonotype turned up a few times. The antigen is undetermined. In making TCR cDNA, 5'RACE template switching added a universal primer site and UMIs to it. One entry per CDR3 protein results from TCRdb running MiXCR on the 5' RACE reads. Of some 300,000 distinct CDR3 sequences in the sample, about 10% are singletons; the top ten hold about 3.7%. The sequence was obtained from a man aged 18 to 29 who received the YFV17D yellow fever vaccine. The chain is built from TRBV6-5 and TRBJ2-2; D unclear. Sequenced here: CD4+ T cells sorted from PBMCs, sampled 5 days after the yellow fever booster vaccination. The CDR3 DNA reads TGTGCCAGCAGGCCGCCGGGTTCTAGCGGGGAGCTGTTTTTT. Its translation: CASRPPGSSGELFF.